A single sample gave rise to the 31 T cell receptor beta chains below, sequenced in a study of preoperative IRX-2 immunotherapy in early breast cancer. Indicated treatment: preoperative locoregional IRX-2 cytokine immunotherapy. Clones were sequenced by immunoSEQ multiplex PCR, and TCRdb holds only the in-frame ones, with some missing. The sample includes 43,000 or so clones, about 95% seen only once; the top ten take 1.5% to 2%. The specimen was tumor tissue, collected after IRX-2 immunotherapy. The receptors shown here come from a human donor with breast cancer.

The chain links TRBV29-1 to TRBJ2-4; the D gene is possibly TRBD1 (6 bases). The length of the CDR3 is 14 residues. Deletions cut 4 bases from V and 1 base from J, with 11 bases between. Germline V gives CDR1 SQVTM, CDR2 ANQGSEA. CDR3 sequence reads: CSVGLRGAKNIQYF. The CDR3 nucleotides are TGCAGCGTTGGCCTCAGGGGTGCCAAAAACATTCAGTACTTC.

The CDR3 loop is CAPKGLSSQYF. As DNA, the CDR3 is TGCGCCCCCAAGGGACTCAGTTCCCAGTACTTC. The chain recombines TRBV23-1 with TRBJ2-5; tentatively, D is TRBD2 (6 bases). Being an ORF, TRBV23-1 has a function that is uncertain. Between the trimmed V and J ends, which lost 11 bases and 9 bases, there was a span of 16 bases. The CDR3 spans 11 residues.

V usage is TRBV5-1 and J usage is TRBJ1-2; no firm D call. The CDR3 covers 11 residues. Deletions cut 6 bases from V and 6 bases from J, with 9 bases between. Germline CDR1 and CDR2: SGHRS and YFSETQ. The CDR3 sequence: CASTGLDGYTF. CDR3 nucleotide sequence: TGCGCCAGCACTGGACTGGATGGCTACACCTTC.

CDR3 amino acids: CASSLSRTSNEQFF. The CDR3 DNA is TGTGCCAGCAGCTTATCCCGGACTTCCAATGAGCAGTTCTTC. This chain links TRBV7-6 with TRBJ2-1; D may be TRBD2 (5 bases). The ends were cut back, 2 bases at V and 6 bases at J, with 11 bases in the middle. From germline, CDR1 is SGHVS and CDR2 FNYEAQ. This CDR3 is built from 14 residues. Supplemented by reference TRBV7-6 and TRBJ2-1, the full variable domain reads GAGVSQSPRYKVTKRGQDVALRCDPISGHVSLYWYRQALGQGPEFLTYFNYEAQQDKSGLPNDRFSAERPEGSISTLTIQRTEQRDSAMYRCASSLSRTSNEQFFGPGTRLTVL.

In its sample, this clone was seen once. The J gene is TRBJ1-5, the V gene TRBV6-1; D unclear. CDR1 and CDR2 from the germline V gene are MNHNS and SASEGT. The CDR3 runs to 17 residues. V was clipped by 0 bases and J by 7 bases, with 19 bases between them. The CDR3 loop is CASSEALGDTLAQPQHF. The CDR3 DNA sequence: TGTGCCAGCAGTGAAGCGCTTGGCGACACCCTAGCCCAGCCCCAGCATTTT.

The J gene is TRBJ2-5, the V gene TRBV6-5; TRBD2 matches at 9 bases. The junction had 3 bases not matched to a gene; V was cut back by 6 bases and J by 4 bases. The CDR3 is made up of 13 amino acids. The germline V gene has CDR1 MNHEY and CDR2 SVGAGI. The CDR3 is CASRIAGVETQYF. CDR3 DNA sequence: TGTGCCAGCAGAATAGCGGGAGTAGAGACCCAGTACTTC.

The V gene is TRBV7-2, the J gene TRBJ1-2, with TRBD1 matching over 8 bases. CDR1 and CDR2 from the germline V gene are SGHTA and FQGNSA. After removal of 3 bases from V and 6 bases from J, the junction contained 9 bases not matched to a gene. The CDR3 is 15 amino acids. CDR3 sequence reads: CASSLRTGRANGYTF. The CDR3 DNA reads as TGTGCCAGCAGCTTGAGGACAGGGAGGGCAAATGGCTACACCTTC.

This chain connects TRBV19 to TRBJ2-1; TRBD2 is a possible D gene (6 bases). Germline V gene sequence: CDR1 LNHDA, CDR2 SQIVND (reference sequence). The CDR3 consists of 14 residues. V was pared by 5 bases and J by 6 bases, with 14 bases between. The CDR3 nucleotides read TGTGCCAGTAGTGGGACTGACTCGCGCAATGAGCAGTTCTTC. Protein: CASSGTDSRNEQFF.

The rearrangement links TRBV7-6 to TRBJ2-7; D is uncertain. The V end was cut by 1 base, the J end by 5 bases, with 3 bases between. CDR1 and CDR2 (germline): SGHVS, FNYEAQ. This CDR3 has 11 residues. CDR3 nucleotides: TGTGCCAGCAGCTTAGAGGACGAGCAGTACTTC. Its translation is CASSLEDEQYF.

CDR3 DNA: TGTGCCAGCATCCTCGGACTAGCGGGGACCCAAGAGACCCAGTACTTC. Its protein is CASILGLAGTQETQYF. The chain couples TRBV7-9 to TRBJ2-5; TRBD2 matches 12 bases. This CDR3 is built from 16 residues. The germline V gene has CDR1 SEHNR and CDR2 FQNEAQ (reference sequence). Unmatched junction bases numbered 7, after V lost 7 bases and J lost 1 base.

CDR3 residues: CASSQGTSNEQFF. The CDR3 nucleotides read TGCGCCAGCAGCCAGGGGACTAGTAATGAGCAGTTCTTC. The chain employs TRBV4-1 and TRBJ2-1; 8 bases are a match to TRBD2. The CDR3 loop spans 13 amino acids. V trimming: 3 bases; J trimming: 7 bases; junction bases outside the gene matches: 2. Per the germline V gene, CDR1 is MGHRA and CDR2 is YSYEKL.

V gene TRBV6-1 combines with J gene TRBJ2-2, with D perhaps matching TRBD1 or TRBD2 (5 bases each). This CDR3 comprises 13 residues. Germline V gene sequence: CDR1 MNHNS, CDR2 SASEGT. V lost 6 bases, J lost 8 bases, and 13 bases lay in between. The DNA of the CDR3 is TGTGCCAGCAGAGGGGAGTATGTGGGGGAGCTGTTTTTT. This gives the protein CASRGEYVGELFF.

The J gene is TRBJ2-1, the V gene TRBV18; D may be TRBD2 (6 bases). Deletions cut 0 bases from V and 1 base from J, with 10 bases between. The CDR3 is 16 residues long. The V gene's germline CDR1 is KGHSH and CDR2 LQKENI. CDR3 DNA sequence: TGTGCCAGCTCACCACCGGAGGGGCTGTCCTACAATGAGCAGTTCTTC. Translation gives CASSPPEGLSYNEQFF. The full variable domain, rest sourced from reference TRBV18 and TRBJ2-1, is NAGVMQNPRHLVRRRGQEARLRCSPMKGHSHVYWYRQLPEEGLKFMVYLQKENIIDESGMPKERFSAEFPKEGPSILRIQQVVRGDSAAYFCASSPPEGLSYNEQFFGPGTRLTVL.

The chain has TRBV30 and TRBJ2-5; 8 nucleotides agree with TRBD2. Germline CDR1 GTSNPN, CDR2 SVGIG (reference sequence). CDR3 length: 15 amino acids. Unmatched junction bases numbered 9, after V lost 1 base and J lost 5 bases. The CDR3 loop is CAWSARGGAGETQYF. The CDR3 nucleotides are TGTGCCTGGAGTGCACGGGGGGGGGCTGGGGAGACCCAGTACTTC.

This clone was seen only once. J is TRBJ2-5 and V is TRBV7-9, with D unresolved. This CDR3 spans 14 amino acids. The V end was cut by 5 bases, the J end by 2 bases, with 12 bases between. Looked up from germline, CDR1 is SEHNR and CDR2 is FQNEAQ (reference sequence). CDR3 DNA sequence: TGTGCCAGCAGCCCCACCCGCAGTCAAGAGACCCAGTACTTC. Encoded protein: CASSPTRSQETQYF. The full variable domain, rest sourced from reference TRBV7-9 and TRBJ2-5, is DTGVSQNPRHKITKRGQNVTFRCDPISEHNRLYWYRQTLGQGPEFLTYFQNEAQLEKSRLLSDRFSAERPKGSFSTLEIQRTEQGDSAMYLCASSPTRSQETQYFGPGTRLLVL.

This chain uses TRBV2 with TRBJ1-6, with 8 bases aligning to TRBD1. The V and J ends lost 5 bases and 9 bases, in that order; junction bases with no gene match: 3. Per the germline V gene, CDR1 is SNHLY and CDR2 is FYNNEI. The CDR3 spans 13 residues. In nucleotides, the CDR3 is TGTGCCAGCAGTCTGGACAGGGCTTCACCCCTCCACTTT. Its translation is CASSLDRASPLHF.

J is TRBJ1-2 and V is TRBV5-1; TRBD1 is a possible D gene (6 bases). V was pared by 0 bases and J by 0 bases, with 9 bases between. CDR3 length: 15 residues. Germline CDR1 is SGHRS and CDR2 is YFSETQ. The CDR3 protein is CASSLAGQSNYGYTF. The DNA of the CDR3 is TGCGCCAGCAGCTTGGCTGGACAGTCTAACTATGGCTACACCTTC.

The chain links TRBV20-1 to TRBJ2-7; D is unresolved. This CDR3 comprises 11 residues. Trimming pared 0 bases from V and 7 bases from J, leaving 7 bases between. Germline V gene lookup returns CDR1 DFQATT and CDR2 SNEGSKA (reference sequence). CDR3 in DNA: TGCAGTGCTAGAGAGGTGACAGAGCAGTACTTC. Amino acids: CSAREVTEQYF.

This chain joins TRBV5-8 and TRBJ2-5; TRBD2 matches 9 bases. Trimming cost V 1 base and J 5 bases; bases outside gene matches: 9. This CDR3 has 16 residues. The germline V gene encodes CDR1 SGHTS and CDR2 YDEGEE. CDR3 amino acids: CASSLRAGGAGETQYF. For the CDR3, the DNA is TGTGCCAGCAGCTTGCGTGCGGGGGGGGCCGGGGAGACCCAGTACTTC.

The chain links TRBV28 to TRBJ2-5; D is possibly TRBD2 (6 bases). CDR3 length: 14 amino acids. With 5 bases removed from V and 2 bases from J, the gap between germline ends came to 12 bases. CDR1 MDHEN and CDR2 SYDVKM come from the germline V gene. The CDR3 coding sequence is TGTGCCAGCAGTAGAAGCGCGGGACAAGAGACCCAGTACTTC. Its translation is CASSRSAGQETQYF.

This rearrangement joins TRBV4-2 to TRBJ2-5, with 8 bases that match TRBD1. The end of the DNA is better explained by TRBJ2-7, so the J call may be wrong. Germline CDR1 and CDR2: LGHNA and YNFKEQ. The CDR3 extends over 18 amino acids. The CDR3 bases are TGTGCCAGCAGCCAAGACTGGTTGGGTGACAGGGGATCCTACGAGCAGTACTTC. Its protein is CASSQDWLGDRGSYEQYF.

The V and J genes are TRBV27 and TRBJ2-2; D is perhaps TRBD1 (6 bases). CDR3 length: 15 residues. The germline V gene has CDR1 MNHEY and CDR2 SMNVEV (reference sequence). The V end lost 8 bases, the J end lost 3 bases, and 16 bases lay between the germline ends. CDR3 protein: CASRPGTFDTGELFF. The CDR3 DNA reads TGTGCCAGCCGGCCCGGGACATTTGACACCGGGGAGCTGTTTTTT.

V and J are TRBV5-1 and TRBJ2-7, with 7 nucleotides matching TRBD2. This CDR3 contains 15 residues. Germline V gene lookup returns CDR1 SGHRS and CDR2 YFSETQ. V was pared by 5 bases and J by 0 bases, with 8 bases of the junction left unmatched. This CDR3 reads CASSSSGESSYEQYF. The CDR3 nucleotides are TGCGCCAGCAGTTCGAGCGGGGAAAGCTCCTACGAGCAGTACTTC.

The genes are TRBV5-1 and TRBJ2-7; a possible D gene is TRBD1 (6 bases). The V and J ends lost 4 bases and 1 base respectively, with 15 bases between them. The CDR3 length is 15 residues. Germline values: CDR1 SGHRS, CDR2 YFSETQ. CDR3 sequence (DNA): TGCGCCAGCAGCCTTACCGGGACATCTTCCTACGAGCAGTACTTC. Translating gives CASSLTGTSSYEQYF.

The CDR3 protein is CAISEGYEQYF. The CDR3 bases are TGTGCCATCAGTGAGGGGTACGAGCAGTACTTC. The chain employs TRBV10-3 and TRBJ2-7, with D hard to call. Trimming stripped 2 bases from V and 4 bases from J, with 3 bases between. CDR1 is ENHRY and CDR2 is SYGVKD in the germline V gene. This CDR3 spans 11 amino acids.

The CDR3 region has the DNA TGTGCCAGCAGCCCACCGGGACAGGTCTATGGCTACACCTTC. Protein product: CASSPPGQVYGYTF. The chain combines TRBV28 with TRBJ1-2, with 8 nucleotides matching TRBD1. Losses at the gene ends were 6 bases for V and 4 bases for J; bases not matched to a gene: 7. CDR3 length: 14 amino acids. CDR1 is MDHEN and CDR2 is SYDVKM in the germline V gene.

V is TRBV6-1 and J is TRBJ1-5; unclear D gene. Trimming stripped 2 bases from V and 6 bases from J, with 5 bases between. CDR3 length equals 12 residues. Germline CDR1 reads MNHNS; CDR2 reads SASEGT. The chain's CDR3 is CASSEWVQPQHF. CDR3 sequence (DNA): TGTGCCAGCAGTGAATGGGTTCAGCCCCAGCATTTT.

V usage is TRBV7-2 and J usage is TRBJ2-2; 9 bases are a match to TRBD2. Per germline, CDR1 SGHTA and CDR2 FQGNSA. The CDR3 covers 16 residues. Trimming at V came to 5 bases and at J to 1 base, leaving 5 bases not matched to a gene. CDR3 bases: TGTGCCAGCAGCCCGATAGCGGGGGTGAACACCGGGGAGCTGTTTTTT. This encodes CASSPIAGVNTGELFF.

The V and J genes are TRBV7-2 and TRBJ2-7; 7 nucleotides agree with TRBD1. J lost 7 bases, V lost 5 bases, and 5 bases had no gene match. This CDR3 comprises 12 residues. In germline, CDR1 is SGHTA, CDR2 FQGNSA. The CDR3 sequence is CASSPDRVEQYF. The CDR3 DNA reads as TGTGCCAGCAGCCCAGACAGGGTGGAGCAGTACTTC.

The gene calls are TRBV2 and TRBJ2-1; 10 bases are a match to TRBD2. CDR3 length: 16 amino acids. Germline V gene sequence: CDR1 SNHLY, CDR2 FYNNEI. With 2 bases clipped from V and 8 bases from J, the junction kept 9 bases outside the gene matches. For the CDR3, the DNA is TGTGCCAGCAGTGAATGGCTAGCGGGGGCTACGCATGAGCAGTTCTTC. It yields the protein CASSEWLAGATHEQFF.

V gene TRBV7-9 combines with J gene TRBJ1-4; D remains ambiguous. CDR1 and CDR2 from the germline V gene are SEHNR and FQNEAQ (reference sequence). The V and J ends lost 4 bases and 2 bases respectively, with 11 bases between them. This CDR3 has 15 residues. The CDR3 nucleotides read TGTGCCAGCAGCTCCCGGTGGGCGACTAATGAAAAACTGTTTTTT. It translates to CASSSRWATNEKLFF. Combining the CDR3 with reference TRBV7-9 and TRBJ1-4 gives the whole variable domain DTGVSQNPRHKITKRGQNVTFRCDPISEHNRLYWYRQTLGQGPEFLTYFQNEAQLEKSRLLSDRFSAERPKGSFSTLEIQRTEQGDSAMYLCASSSRWATNEKLFFGSGTQLSVL.